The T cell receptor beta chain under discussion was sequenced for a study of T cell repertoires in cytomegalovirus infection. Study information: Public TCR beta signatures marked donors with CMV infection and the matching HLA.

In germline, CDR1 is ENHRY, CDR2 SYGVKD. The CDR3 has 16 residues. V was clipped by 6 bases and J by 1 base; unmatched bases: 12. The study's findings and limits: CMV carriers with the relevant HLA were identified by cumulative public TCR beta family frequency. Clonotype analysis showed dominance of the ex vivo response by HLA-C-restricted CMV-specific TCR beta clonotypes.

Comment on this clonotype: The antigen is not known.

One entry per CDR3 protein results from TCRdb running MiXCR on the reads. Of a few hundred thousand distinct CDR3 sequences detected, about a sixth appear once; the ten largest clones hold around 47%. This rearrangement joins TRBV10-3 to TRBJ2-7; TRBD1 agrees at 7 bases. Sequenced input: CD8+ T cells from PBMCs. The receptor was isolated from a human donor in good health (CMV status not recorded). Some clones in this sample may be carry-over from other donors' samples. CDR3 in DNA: TGTGCCATCAGGGACCGGGACAGAGCATATTCCTACGAGCAGTACTTC. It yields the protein CAIRDRDRAYSYEQYF.